The sequence of this TCR beta chain was determined in a study of T cell responses to AZD1222 COVID-19 vaccine. This CDR3 spans 17 amino acids. V lost 3 bases, J lost 2 bases, and 3 bases stayed unmatched. CDR1 is LNHDA and CDR2 is SQIVND in the germline V gene (reference sequence). Profiled with immunoSEQ multiplex PCR; TCRdb holds only in-frame clones, not every one. The table shows around 100,000 clones, with roughly 90% occurring only once. This clonotype was obtained from an adult in good health. The starting material was peripheral blood, obtained on day 0 of AZD1222 vaccination. The chain links TRBV19 to TRBJ2-6; 11 bases agree with TRBD1. The CDR3 region is CASSMRTGGAGANVLTF. CDR3 nucleotides: TGTGCCAGTAGTATGCGGACAGGGGGCGCTGGGGCCAACGTCCTGACTTTC.